Listed here is a single T cell receptor beta chain. What it recognizes is unknown. The protocol was immunoSEQ multiplex PCR, while the TCRdb copy is restricted to in-frame clones and leaves out a portion. The table shows approximately 23,000 clones, with approximately 81% occurring only once. This sample stems from a study of cytotoxic CD8 clonotypes in ibrutinib-treated CLL. Study-level information: It was after a median 12 months of treatment, range 6 to 36, that response samples were taken.

This CDR3 is 18 amino acids long. Germline loops: CDR1 SGHDN, CDR2 FVKESK. The J segment lost 1 base and the V segment lost 0 bases, leaving 11 bases of the junction unmatched. Study-level results: Clonality went up at ibrutinib response and then declined back toward baseline at progression.

The chain couples TRBV14 to TRBJ2-5; 7 bases fit TRBD1. The receptor was isolated from a human donor with chronic lymphocytic leukemia. The material sequenced was PBMCs, taken before ibrutinib treatment. Here the CDR3 reads CASSQDLKGATTQETQYF. The CDR3 DNA reads as TGTGCCAGCAGCCAAGATTTAAAGGGGGCGACTACCCAAGAGACCCAGTACTTC.